Listed below are T cell receptor beta chains from one sample, sequenced in a study of blood T cells in healthy people across ages. From the 5' RACE reads, TCRdb called clonotypes with MiXCR, one entry per CDR3 protein. The repertoire has some 640,000 distinct CDR3 sequences, around 49% of them found once; the top ten carry roughly 34%. The sequenced sample consisted of blood. Receptors were obtained from a woman aged 55-70 years in good health. Each CDR3 is given with its conserved first and last residue. A D gene is named only where the DNA matches it firmly. Rows may omit the clone size; those that give it use once, few, many or a size class.

DNA | CDR3 | D | V | length | size | J
TGCAGCGTGAGACCGGGAAGTGAGCAGTTCTTC | CSVRPGSEQFF | NA | TRBV29-1 | 11 | NA | TRBJ2-1
TGCAGCCCGAGGGGCGGGAGGGCCGGGCTCTACAATGAGCAGTTCTTC | CSPRGGRAGLYNEQFF | TRBD2 | TRBV20-1 | 16 | NA | TRBJ2-1
TGTGCCAGCAGCTTGACTTCCCTTGCGGGTAATGAAAAACTGTTTTTT | CASSLTSLAGNEKLFF | NA | TRBV5-5 | 16 | NA | TRBJ1-4
TGCGCCAGCAGCTTGTTAACTAGCGTAGAGACCCAGTACTTC | CASSLLTSVETQYF | TRBD2 | TRBV5-1 | 14 | few | TRBJ2-5
TGTGCCAGCAGTCCATACGGACAGGGGGCCTACGAGCAGTACTTC | CASSPYGQGAYEQYF | TRBD1 | TRBV2 | 15 | NA | TRBJ2-7
TGTGCCAGCGCTGGGGCTAGTTGGACAGATACGCAGTATTTT | CASAGASWTDTQYF | NA | TRBV7-2 | 14 | few | TRBJ2-3
TGTGCCAGCAGCTACGGCCTTGGGACAGGAGCCAAAAACATTCAGTACTTC | CASSYGLGTGAKNIQYF | TRBD1 | TRBV5-5 | 17 | NA | TRBJ2-4
TGTGCCAGCAGCGGGAAAGCTGCAACTAATGAAAAACTGTTTTTT | CASSGKAATNEKLFF | NA | TRBV14 | 15 | NA | TRBJ1-4
TGTGCCAGCAGCTTGGGCGGGACCCCAGATACGCAGTATTTT | CASSLGGTPDTQYF | NA | TRBV13 | 14 | NA | TRBJ2-3
TGTGCCAGCATGGGGTGGCGGGAGAGCTATGAGACCCAGTACTTC | CASMGWRESYETQYF | TRBD2 | TRBV28 | 15 | once | TRBJ2-5
TGTGCCAGCAGCTTAGACGGACAGGGGGAATGGGAGACCCAGTACTTC | CASSLDGQGEWETQYF | TRBD1 | TRBV7-9 | 16 | few | TRBJ2-5
TGCGCCAGCAGCCAGTCACAGGGCTTCTACAATGAGCAGTTCTTC | CASSQSQGFYNEQFF | NA | TRBV4-3 | 15 | NA | TRBJ2-1
TGTGCCAGCAGCCCCATCTGGACAGGGGTTCAAGAGACCCAGTACTTC | CASSPIWTGVQETQYF | TRBD1 | TRBV28 | 16 | few | TRBJ2-5
TGTGCCAGCAGCTTATCCCGTCCTGAGCAGTACTTC | CASSLSRPEQYF | NA | TRBV7-2 | 12 | few | TRBJ2-7
TGTGCCAGCAGCTTAGCGGACAGAAATGTCGAGCAGTACTTC | CASSLADRNVEQYF | NA | TRBV7-8 | 14 | NA | TRBJ2-7
TGTGCCAGCAGTCCAGGCGGCAGGGGGAACCAAGAGACCCAGTACTTC | CASSPGGRGNQETQYF | TRBD1 | TRBV12-3/TRBV12-4 | 16 | NA | TRBJ2-5
TGCGCCAGCAGCTTGGCTGCAGGGGCCACTGAAGCTTTCTTT | CASSLAAGATEAFF | NA | TRBV5-1 | 14 | NA | TRBJ1-1
TGCGCCAGCAGCGGGGGACTAGCGGTAACAGATACGCAGTATTTT | CASSGGLAVTDTQYF | TRBD2 | TRBV5-1 | 15 | few | TRBJ2-3
TGCAGTGCACCCCCGGGACAGATCCAAGAGACCCAGTACTTC | CSAPPGQIQETQYF | TRBD1 | TRBV20-1 | 14 | NA | TRBJ2-5
TGTGCCAGCAGCCAGACAGGGGGCAACCCCACGAACTATGGCTACACCTTC | CASSQTGGNPTNYGYTF | TRBD1 | TRBV4-2 | 17 | NA | TRBJ1-2
TGTGCCAGCAGTTACGGGACAGGGCTAAACACTGAAGCTTTCTTT | CASSYGTGLNTEAFF | TRBD1 | TRBV6-6 | 15 | NA | TRBJ1-1
TGTGCCAGCAGCTTCAGTAATACGGCCGCGGGAAGTGAAGCTTTCTTT | CASSFSNTAAGSEAFF | NA | TRBV7-2 | 16 | NA | TRBJ1-1
TGCAGTGCTAACAACAATGAGCAGTTCTTC | CSANNNEQFF | NA | TRBV20-1 | 10 | NA | TRBJ2-1
TGTGCCAGCAGTGAATATCATTCGAACACCGGGGAGCTGTTTTTT | CASSEYHSNTGELFF | NA | TRBV2 | 15 | NA | TRBJ2-2
TGTGCCAGCAGGGCATCACTAAGCTACACCGGGGAGCTGTTTTTT | CASRASLSYTGELFF | NA | TRBV6-1 | 15 | few | TRBJ2-2
TGTGCCATCAGTGAGCGGCAGCAAGAGACCCAGTACTTC | CAISERQQETQYF | NA | TRBV10-3 | 13 | many | TRBJ2-5
TGTGCCAGCGGGGGAAGCGGGAGTCGCGAGCAGTACTTC | CASGGSGSREQYF | TRBD2 | TRBV7-2 | 13 | few | TRBJ2-7
TGTGCCAGCGTCGGCGGACTGGTCCACAATGAGCAGTTCTTC | CASVGGLVHNEQFF | NA | TRBV12-3/TRBV12-4 | 14 | few | TRBJ2-1
TGTGCCAGCAGTTTCGTAGGGGGAGGCACAGATACGCAGTATTTT | CASSFVGGGTDTQYF | NA | TRBV28 | 15 | NA | TRBJ2-3
TGTGCCAGCAGCCCGCGAGGAGGGACCACTGAAGCTTTCTTT | CASSPRGGTTEAFF | NA | TRBV7-3 | 14 | NA | TRBJ1-1
TGTGCCAGCAGCCAAGATCCAGGGGACTCACCCCTCCACTTT | CASSQDPGDSPLHF | NA | TRBV4-2 | 14 | NA | TRBJ1-6
TGTGCCAGCAGTCTCCCCCGGACATCTAGCACAGATACGCAGTATTTT | CASSLPRTSSTDTQYF | NA | TRBV12-3/TRBV12-4 | 16 | few | TRBJ2-3
TGCAGTGCTTCCTCTACTAGCGGCTACAATGAGCAGTTCTTC | CSASSTSGYNEQFF | TRBD2 | TRBV20-1 | 14 | NA | TRBJ2-1
TGTGCCAGCAGATTCAAGGGGGGTCCCTACGAGCAGTACTTC | CASRFKGGPYEQYF | NA | TRBV28 | 14 | once | TRBJ2-7
TGTGCCAGCAGTTCCATAGCGGGAGTTGAAGTCGAGCAGTTCTTC | CASSSIAGVEVEQFF | TRBD2 | TRBV27 | 15 | NA | TRBJ2-1
TGCAGTGCTAGAGATTACAGGGGCTACGAGCAGTACTTC | CSARDYRGYEQYF | TRBD1 | TRBV20-1 | 13 | NA | TRBJ2-7
TGCAGTGCCGGAGGCCCAGGAGCAGATGAGCAGTTCTTC | CSAGGPGADEQFF | NA | TRBV20-1 | 13 | NA | TRBJ2-1
TGTGCCAGCGGTGATCGGGCCAGGGTATACGAGCAGTACTTC | CASGDRARVYEQYF | NA | TRBV6-1 | 14 | NA | TRBJ2-7
TGTGCCAGCAGGGACAGGGGGTATGGACGTCAAGAGACCCAGTACTTC | CASRDRGYGRQETQYF | TRBD1 | TRBV6-5 | 16 | NA | TRBJ2-5
TGTGCCAGCAGCTCGCCGGTCGGGTTGATTGGCACAGATACGCAGTATTTT | CASSSPVGLIGTDTQYF | NA | TRBV7-3 | 17 | NA | TRBJ2-3
TGTGCCATCAGTGAGGGAGCTAACTATGGCTACACCTTC | CAISEGANYGYTF | NA | TRBV10-3 | 13 | few | TRBJ1-2
TGTGCCAGCAGACCGGGACAAGCGACCGAGCAGTACTTC | CASRPGQATEQYF | NA | TRBV12-3/TRBV12-4 | 13 | many | TRBJ2-7
TGTGCCAGCAGCTTAGAGGGGGGCGCGAACACTGAAGCTTTCTTT | CASSLEGGANTEAFF | NA | TRBV7-9 | 15 | few | TRBJ1-1
TGTGCCAGCAGCAGGTTCGGGGCAGATACGCAGTATTTT | CASSRFGADTQYF | NA | TRBV12-3/TRBV12-4 | 13 | NA | TRBJ2-3
TGTGCCAGCAGCTCAGGACGGATCTACGAGCAGTACTTC | CASSSGRIYEQYF | NA | TRBV7-9 | 13 | NA | TRBJ2-7
TGCAGTGCTAGGGAGGGGTGGGGGACTTCTCAGCCCCAGCATTTT | CSAREGWGTSQPQHF | NA | TRBV20-1 | 15 | NA | TRBJ1-5
TGCAGCGTTGAAGATGGGACAGACTCCTACGAGCAGTACTTC | CSVEDGTDSYEQYF | TRBD1 | TRBV29-1 | 14 | NA | TRBJ2-7
TGCGCCAGCAGCTTGCCGGAGGACAATTCACCCCCCCACTTT | CASSLPEDNSPPHF | NA | TRBV5-1 | 14 | NA | TRBJ1-6
TGTGCCACCAGCAGAGACAGGCTCTGGACCACTGAAGCTTTCTTT | CATSRDRLWTTEAFF | NA | TRBV15 | 15 | few | TRBJ1-1
TGCGCCAGCAGCTTGCTACGGGTTTCAGATACGCAGTATTTT | CASSLLRVSDTQYF | NA | TRBV5-1 | 14 | NA | TRBJ2-3
TGCAGTGTATTACGCACTAGCGGGAATTACGAGCAGTACTTC | CSVLRTSGNYEQYF | TRBD2 | TRBV20-1 | 14 | NA | TRBJ2-7
TGTGCCAGCAGTGAACGGAGACAGAGCTACGAGCAGTACTTC | CASSERRQSYEQYF | NA | TRBV6-1 | 14 | NA | TRBJ2-7
TGCAGCGTGGGACTCTACAGGAGCGCCGGGGAGCTGTTTTTT | CSVGLYRSAGELFF | NA | TRBV29-1 | 14 | NA | TRBJ2-2
TGTGCCACCAGTGATTTTACCAATGAGCAGTTCTTC | CATSDFTNEQFF | NA | TRBV24-1 | 12 | few | TRBJ2-1